This passage covers 6 T cell receptor beta chains from one sample sequenced in a study of identical twins. TCRdb redid the calling of the 5' RACE reads with MiXCR, one entry per CDR3 protein. The sample carries some 560,000 distinct CDR3 sequences, over 8.5% recorded once. These data also featured in a second study, about yellow fever vaccine responses in identical twins.

Sequencing was done on a sample of PBMCs. These receptor sequences come from a young woman in good health.

This chain links TRBV5-1 with TRBJ1-1, with D maybe TRBD1 (6 bases). The ends were cut back, 4 bases at V and 2 bases at J, with 21 bases in the middle. CDR1 and CDR2 from the germline V gene are SGHRS and YFSETQ. The CDR3 covers 17 residues. The CDR3 nucleotides read TGCGCCAGCAGCCTTTCTCAGGGGATGACTGGAAACACTGAAGCTTTCTTT. This gives the protein CASSLSQGMTGNTEAFF.

This clonotype was observed a handful of times. V and J are TRBV7-2 and TRBJ2-3; 13 bases line up with TRBD2. V lost 5 bases to trimming and J lost 1 base; unmatched junction nucleotides: 6. The CDR3 is 17 amino acids. In germline, CDR1 is SGHTA, CDR2 FQGNSA. In DNA form, the CDR3 reads TGTGCCAGCAGCCTCGGGACTAGCGGGGTCGGCACAGATACGCAGTATTTT. Its translation: CASSLGTSGVGTDTQYF.

There are a few counts of this clonotype. The V call is TRBV7-8, the J call TRBJ2-7; perhaps TRBD2 as D (5 bases). Between the trimmed V and J ends, which lost 5 bases and 3 bases, there was a span of 14 bases. This CDR3 has 14 amino acids. Germline lookup yields CDR1 SGHVS and CDR2 FQNEAQ. The CDR3 reads CASSPPSRVYEQYF. CDR3 bases: TGTGCCAGCAGCCCCCCCTCGCGGGTCTACGAGCAGTACTTC.

In this sample, this clonotype turned up many times. The gene calls are TRBV5-5 and TRBJ2-2, with D uncertain. Germline CDR1 is SGHKS and CDR2 is YYEKEE (reference sequence). V lost 7 bases and J 6 bases, leaving 10 bases between the germline ends. The CDR3 consists of 12 residues. The CDR3, as DNA: TGTGCCAGCGCCCACTTGTCCGGGGAGCTGTTTTTT. Protein: CASAHLSGELFF.

This clonotype was detected a few times. The chain carries TRBV12-5 and TRBJ2-3; no firm D call. Trimming cost V 0 bases and J 2 bases, with 18 bases left between them. The germline gives CDR1 LGHNT, CDR2 FRNRAP. The length of the CDR3 is 18 residues. For the CDR3, the DNA is TGTGCTAGTGGTTTGGTAACGAAGCAGAGCCTCCCCACAGATACGCAGTATTTT. Amino acids: CASGLVTKQSLPTDTQYF.

This clonotype has at least ten counts. The chain joins TRBV7-2 to TRBJ1-2, with D hard to call. This CDR3 comprises 12 residues. Trimming removed 1 base at V and 2 bases at J, with 2 bases between. The germline CDR1 and CDR2 sequences are SGHTA and FQGNSA. The CDR3 nucleotides read TGTGCCAGCAGCTTAGAAAACTATGGCTACACCTTC. This sequence encodes CASSLENYGYTF.